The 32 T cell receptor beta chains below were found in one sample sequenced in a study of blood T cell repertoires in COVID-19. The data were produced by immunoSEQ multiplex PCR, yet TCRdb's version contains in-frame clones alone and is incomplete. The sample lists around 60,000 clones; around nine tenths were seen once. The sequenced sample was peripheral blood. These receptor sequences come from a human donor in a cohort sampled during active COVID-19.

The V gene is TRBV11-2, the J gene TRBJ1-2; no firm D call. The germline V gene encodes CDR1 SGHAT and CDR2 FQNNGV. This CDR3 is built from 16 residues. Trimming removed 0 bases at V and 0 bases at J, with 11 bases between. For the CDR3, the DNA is TGTGCCAGCAGCTTAGATGTGCAGGCCTCTAACTATGGCTACACCTTC. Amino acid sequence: CASSLDVQASNYGYTF.

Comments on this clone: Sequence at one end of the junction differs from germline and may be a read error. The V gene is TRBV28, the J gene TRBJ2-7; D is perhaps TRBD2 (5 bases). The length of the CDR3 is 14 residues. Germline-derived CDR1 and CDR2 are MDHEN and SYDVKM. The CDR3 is CATSWRGINYEQYF. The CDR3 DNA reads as TGTGCCACCAGTTGGAGAGGGATTAACTACGAGCAGTACTTC. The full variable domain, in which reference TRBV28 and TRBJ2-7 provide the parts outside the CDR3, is DVKVTQSSRYLVKRTGEKVFLECVQDMDHENMFWYRQDPGLGLRLIYFSYDVKMKEKGDIPEGYSVSREKKERFSLILESASTNQTSMYLCATSWRGINYEQYFGPGTRLTVT.

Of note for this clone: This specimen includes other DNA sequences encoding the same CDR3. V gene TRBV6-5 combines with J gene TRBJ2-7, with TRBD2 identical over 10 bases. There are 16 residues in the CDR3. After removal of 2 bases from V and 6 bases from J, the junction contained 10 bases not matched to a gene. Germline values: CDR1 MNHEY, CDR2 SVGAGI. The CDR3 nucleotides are TGTGCCAGCAGTTACGGGGAGCGGGAGGGCCTTGGCGAGCAGTACTTC. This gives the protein CASSYGEREGLGEQYF.

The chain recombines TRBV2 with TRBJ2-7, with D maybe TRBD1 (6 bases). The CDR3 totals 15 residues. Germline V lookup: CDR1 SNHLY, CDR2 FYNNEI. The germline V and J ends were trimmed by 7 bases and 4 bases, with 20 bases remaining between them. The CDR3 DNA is TGTGCCAGCATATATCGGCAGGGGCCCCGGTACGAGCAGTACTTC. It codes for CASIYRQGPRYEQYF.

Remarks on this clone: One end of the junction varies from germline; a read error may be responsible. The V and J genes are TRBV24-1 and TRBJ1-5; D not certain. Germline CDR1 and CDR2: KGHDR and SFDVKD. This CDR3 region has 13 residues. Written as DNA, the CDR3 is TGTGCCACCAGTTCAGCTAGCAATCAGCCCCAACATTTT. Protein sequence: CATSSASNQPQHF.

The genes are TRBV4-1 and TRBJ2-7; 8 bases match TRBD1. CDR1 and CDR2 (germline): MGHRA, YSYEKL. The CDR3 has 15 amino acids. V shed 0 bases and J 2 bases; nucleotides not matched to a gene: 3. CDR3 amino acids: CASSQDSGGAYEQYF. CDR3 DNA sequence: TGCGCCAGCAGCCAAGATTCAGGGGGCGCCTACGAGCAGTACTTC.

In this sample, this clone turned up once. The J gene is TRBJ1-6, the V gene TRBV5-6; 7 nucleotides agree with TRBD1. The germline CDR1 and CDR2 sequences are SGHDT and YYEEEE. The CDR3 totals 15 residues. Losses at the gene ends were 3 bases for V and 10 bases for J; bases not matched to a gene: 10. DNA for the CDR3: TGTGCCAGCAGCTACCCGTTAAGGGGGCACTCACCCCTCCACTTT. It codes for CASSYPLRGHSPLHF. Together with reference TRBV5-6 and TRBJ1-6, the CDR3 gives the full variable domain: DAGVTQSPTHLIKTRGQQVTLRCSPKSGHDTVSWYQQALGQGPQFIFQYYEEEERQRGNFPDRFSGHQFPNYSSELNVNALLLGDSALYLCASSYPLRGHSPLHFGNGTRLTVT.

CDR3 nucleotide sequence: TGTGCCAGCTCACCAGCGAAATCCTCCTACGAGCAGTACTTC. Translating it yields CASSPAKSSYEQYF. The V and J genes are TRBV18 and TRBJ2-7, with D unclear. The V gene's germline CDR1 is KGHSH and CDR2 LQKENI. The V and J ends lost 2 bases and 0 bases respectively, with 8 bases between them. This CDR3 is 14 amino acids long.

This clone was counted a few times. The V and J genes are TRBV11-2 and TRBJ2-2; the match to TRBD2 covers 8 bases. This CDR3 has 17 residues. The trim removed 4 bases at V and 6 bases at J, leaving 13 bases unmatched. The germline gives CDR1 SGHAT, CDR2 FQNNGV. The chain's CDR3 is CASSYNSGTFPSGELFF. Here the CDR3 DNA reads TGTGCCAGCAGCTACAATAGCGGGACCTTCCCTTCCGGGGAGCTGTTTTTT.

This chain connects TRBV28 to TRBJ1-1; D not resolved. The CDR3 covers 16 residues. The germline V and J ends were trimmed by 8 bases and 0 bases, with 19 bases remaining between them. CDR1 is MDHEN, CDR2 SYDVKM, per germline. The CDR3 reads CASPPLGLTLNTEAFF. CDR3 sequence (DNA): TGTGCCAGCCCCCCACTAGGACTGACTTTGAACACTGAAGCTTTCTTT.

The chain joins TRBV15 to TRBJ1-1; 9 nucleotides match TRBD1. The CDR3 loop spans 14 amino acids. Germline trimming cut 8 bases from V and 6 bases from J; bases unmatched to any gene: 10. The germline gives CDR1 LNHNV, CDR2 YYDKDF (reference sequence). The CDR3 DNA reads TGTGCCACCTTTACAGGGGGCCCGGGGGCTGAAGCTTTCTTT. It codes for CATFTGGPGAEAFF.

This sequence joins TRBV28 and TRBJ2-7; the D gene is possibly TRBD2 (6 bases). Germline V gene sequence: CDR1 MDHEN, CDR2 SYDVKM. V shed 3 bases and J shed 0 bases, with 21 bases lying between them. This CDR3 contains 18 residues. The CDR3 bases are TGTGCCAGCAGTTTGGGGAGTGGGTCAGGGACTCTCTCCTACGAGCAGTACTTC. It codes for CASSLGSGSGTLSYEQYF.

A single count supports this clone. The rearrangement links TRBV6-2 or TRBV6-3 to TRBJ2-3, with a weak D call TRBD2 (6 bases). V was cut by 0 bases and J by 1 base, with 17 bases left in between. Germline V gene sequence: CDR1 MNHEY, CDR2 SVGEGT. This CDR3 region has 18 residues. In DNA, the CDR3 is TGTGCCAGCAGTTACTCGATACGGCGGGATTCCCGCACAGATACGCAGTATTTT. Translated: CASSYSIRRDSRTDTQYF.

The CDR3 bases are TGTGCCAGCAGCTCAGATCCAGGGAGGGACACTGAAGCTTTCTTT. Its protein is CASSSDPGRDTEAFF. The genes are TRBV5-6 and TRBJ1-1; possibly TRBD1 for D (5 bases). V dropped 3 bases and J dropped 3 bases, with 15 bases sitting between them. CDR1 SGHDT and CDR2 YYEEEE come from the germline V gene. CDR3 length: 15 amino acids.

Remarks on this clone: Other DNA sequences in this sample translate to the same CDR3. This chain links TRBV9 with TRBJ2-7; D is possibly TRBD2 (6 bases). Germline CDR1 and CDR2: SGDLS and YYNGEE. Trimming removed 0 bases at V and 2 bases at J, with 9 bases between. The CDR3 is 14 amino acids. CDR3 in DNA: TGTGCCAGCAGCGTAGGGGGCGGGACCTACGAGCAGTACTTC. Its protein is CASSVGGGTYEQYF.

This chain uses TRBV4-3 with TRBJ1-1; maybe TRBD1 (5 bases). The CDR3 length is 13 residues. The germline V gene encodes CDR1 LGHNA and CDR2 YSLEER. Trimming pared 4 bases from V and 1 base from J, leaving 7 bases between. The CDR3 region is CASSRQGNTEAFF. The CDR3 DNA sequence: TGCGCCAGCAGCCGCCAGGGGAACACTGAAGCTTTCTTT.

CDR3 coding DNA: TGTGCCAGCAGAAGCCTTAAGGGAGGAGTCCATGGCTACACCTTC. Residues: CASRSLKGGVHGYTF. The chain links TRBV2 to TRBJ1-2; unclear D gene. This CDR3 contains 15 residues. CDR1 and CDR2 (germline): SNHLY, FYNNEI. V lost 6 bases and J lost 6, with 20 bases in between.

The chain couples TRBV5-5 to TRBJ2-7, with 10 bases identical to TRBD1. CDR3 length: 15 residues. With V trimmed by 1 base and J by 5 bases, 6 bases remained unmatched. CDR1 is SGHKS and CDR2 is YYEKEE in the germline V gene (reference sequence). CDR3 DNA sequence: TGTGCCAGCAGCTTGTGGGACAGGGGACCCCACGAGCAGTACTTC. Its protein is CASSLWDRGPHEQYF.

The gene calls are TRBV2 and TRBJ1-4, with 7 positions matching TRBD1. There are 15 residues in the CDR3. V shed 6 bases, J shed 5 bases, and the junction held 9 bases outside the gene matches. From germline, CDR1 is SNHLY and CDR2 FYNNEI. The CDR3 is CASRAPGTANEKLFF. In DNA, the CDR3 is TGTGCCAGCAGAGCCCCCGGGACAGCGAATGAAAAACTGTTTTTT.

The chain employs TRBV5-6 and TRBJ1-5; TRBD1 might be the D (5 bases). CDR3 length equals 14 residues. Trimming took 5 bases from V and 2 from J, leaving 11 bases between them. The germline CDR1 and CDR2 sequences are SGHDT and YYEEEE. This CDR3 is CASRAWGGNQPQHF. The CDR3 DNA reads TGTGCCAGCAGGGCTTGGGGGGGCAATCAGCCCCAGCATTTT.

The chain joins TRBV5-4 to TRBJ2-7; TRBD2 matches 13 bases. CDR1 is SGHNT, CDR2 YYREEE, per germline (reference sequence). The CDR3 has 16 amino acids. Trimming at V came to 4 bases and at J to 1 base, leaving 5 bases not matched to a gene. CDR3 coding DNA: TGTGCCAGCAGCAGGACTAGCGGGAGTAGTTCCTACGAGCAGTACTTC. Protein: CASSRTSGSSSYEQYF.

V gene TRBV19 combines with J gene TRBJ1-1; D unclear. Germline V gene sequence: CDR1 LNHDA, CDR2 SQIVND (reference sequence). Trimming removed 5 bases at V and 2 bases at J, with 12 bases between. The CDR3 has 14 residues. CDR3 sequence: CASSAGSYNTEAFF. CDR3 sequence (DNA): TGTGCCAGTAGTGCCGGGTCTTATAACACTGAAGCTTTCTTT. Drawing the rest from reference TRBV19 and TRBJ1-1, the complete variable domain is DGGITQSPKYLFRKEGQNVTLSCEQNLNHDAMYWYRQDPGQGLRLIYYSQIVNDFQKGDIAEGYSVSREKKESFPLTVTSAQKNPTAFYLCASSAGSYNTEAFFGQGTRLTVV.

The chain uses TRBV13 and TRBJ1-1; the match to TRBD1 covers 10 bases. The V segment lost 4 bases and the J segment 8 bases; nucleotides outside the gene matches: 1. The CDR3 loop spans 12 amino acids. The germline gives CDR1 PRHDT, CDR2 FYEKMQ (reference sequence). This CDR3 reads CASSSDRGEAFF. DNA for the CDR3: TGTGCCAGCAGCTCGGACAGGGGGGAAGCTTTCTTT.

CDR3 in amino acids: CASSPLGPDPQGHNEQFF. CDR3 coding DNA: TGTGCCAGCAGCCCACTAGGCCCGGACCCCCAAGGCCACAATGAGCAGTTCTTC. The chain has TRBV28 and TRBJ2-1; possibly TRBD2 for D (5 bases). V lost 6 bases to trimming and J lost 5 bases, with 26 bases between them. The CDR3 covers 18 residues. Germline CDR1 is MDHEN and CDR2 is SYDVKM.

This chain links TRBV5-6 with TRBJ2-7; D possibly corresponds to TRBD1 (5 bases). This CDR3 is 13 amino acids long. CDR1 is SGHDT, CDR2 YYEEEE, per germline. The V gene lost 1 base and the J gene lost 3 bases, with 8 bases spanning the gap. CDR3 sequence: CASSLPGNYEQYF. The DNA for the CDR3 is TGTGCCAGCAGCTTGCCAGGGAACTACGAGCAGTACTTC.

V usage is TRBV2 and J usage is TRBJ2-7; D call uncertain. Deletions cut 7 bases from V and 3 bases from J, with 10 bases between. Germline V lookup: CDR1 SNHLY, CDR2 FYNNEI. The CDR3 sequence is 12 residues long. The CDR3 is CASTDQNYEQYF. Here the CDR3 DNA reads TGTGCCAGCACTGACCAGAACTACGAGCAGTACTTC.

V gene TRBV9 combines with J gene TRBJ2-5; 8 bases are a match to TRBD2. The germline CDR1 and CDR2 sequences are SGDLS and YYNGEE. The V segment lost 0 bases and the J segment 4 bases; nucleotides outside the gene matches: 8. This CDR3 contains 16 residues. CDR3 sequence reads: CASSVGGAGAGETQYF. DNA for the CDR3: TGTGCCAGCAGCGTAGGGGGAGCGGGGGCGGGAGAGACCCAGTACTTC. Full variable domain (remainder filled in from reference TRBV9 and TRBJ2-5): DSGVTQTPKHLITATGQRVTLRCSPRSGDLSVYWYQQSLDQGLQFLIQYYNGEERAKGNILERFSAQQFPDLHSELNLSSLELGDSALYFCASSVGGAGAGETQYFGPGTRLLVL.

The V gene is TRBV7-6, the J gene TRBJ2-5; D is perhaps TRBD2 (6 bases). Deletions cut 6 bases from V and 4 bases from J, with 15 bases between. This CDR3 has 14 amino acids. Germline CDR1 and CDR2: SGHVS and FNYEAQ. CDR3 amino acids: CASSPDWRGETQYF. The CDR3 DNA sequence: TGTGCCAGCAGTCCAGACTGGAGGGGAGAGACCCAGTACTTC.

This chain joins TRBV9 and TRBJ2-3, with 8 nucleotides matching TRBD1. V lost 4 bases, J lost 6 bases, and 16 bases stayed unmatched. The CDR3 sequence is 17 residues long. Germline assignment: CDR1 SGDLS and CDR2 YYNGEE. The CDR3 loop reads CASSPPGQGAILDTQYF. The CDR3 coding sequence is TGTGCCAGCAGCCCTCCCGGGCAGGGGGCCATTCTGGATACGCAGTATTTT. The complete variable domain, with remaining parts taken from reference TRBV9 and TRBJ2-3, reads DSGVTQTPKHLITATGQRVTLRCSPRSGDLSVYWYQQSLDQGLQFLIQYYNGEERAKGNILERFSAQQFPDLHSELNLSSLELGDSALYFCASSPPGQGAILDTQYFGPGTRLTVL.

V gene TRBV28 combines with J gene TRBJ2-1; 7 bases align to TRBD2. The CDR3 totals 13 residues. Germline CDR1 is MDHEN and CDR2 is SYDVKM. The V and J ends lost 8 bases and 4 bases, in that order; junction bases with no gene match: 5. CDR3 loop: CASGLVGYNEQFF. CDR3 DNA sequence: TGTGCCAGCGGACTAGTCGGGTACAATGAGCAGTTCTTC.

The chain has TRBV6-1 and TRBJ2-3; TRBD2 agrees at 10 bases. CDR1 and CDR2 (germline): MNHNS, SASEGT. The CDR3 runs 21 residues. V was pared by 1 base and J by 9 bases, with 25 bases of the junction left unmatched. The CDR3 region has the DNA TGTGCCAGCAGTGAAGGCGGCGGGGACCTAAGGACTAGCGGAAGACGAGGAACGCAGTATTTT. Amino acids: CASSEGGGDLRTSGRRGTQYF.

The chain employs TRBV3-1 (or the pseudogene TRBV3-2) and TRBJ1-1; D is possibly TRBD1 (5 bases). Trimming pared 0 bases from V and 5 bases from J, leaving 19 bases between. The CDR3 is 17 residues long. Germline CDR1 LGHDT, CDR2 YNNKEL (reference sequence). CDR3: CASSQDRPIGGGTEAFF. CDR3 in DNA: TGTGCCAGCAGCCAAGATCGGCCCATCGGGGGAGGAACTGAAGCTTTCTTT.